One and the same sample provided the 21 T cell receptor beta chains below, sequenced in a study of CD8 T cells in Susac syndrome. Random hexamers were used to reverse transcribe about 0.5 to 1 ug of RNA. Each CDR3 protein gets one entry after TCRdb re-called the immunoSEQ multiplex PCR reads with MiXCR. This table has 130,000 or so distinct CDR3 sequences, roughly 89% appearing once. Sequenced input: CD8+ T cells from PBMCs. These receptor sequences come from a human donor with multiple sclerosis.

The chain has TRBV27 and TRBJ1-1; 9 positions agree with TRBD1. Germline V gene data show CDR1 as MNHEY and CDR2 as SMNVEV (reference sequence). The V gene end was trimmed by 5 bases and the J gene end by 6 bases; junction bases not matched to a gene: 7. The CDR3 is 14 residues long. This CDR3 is CASSITGTGPEAFF. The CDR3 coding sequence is TGTGCCAGCAGTATAACCGGGACAGGGCCTGAAGCTTTCTTT.

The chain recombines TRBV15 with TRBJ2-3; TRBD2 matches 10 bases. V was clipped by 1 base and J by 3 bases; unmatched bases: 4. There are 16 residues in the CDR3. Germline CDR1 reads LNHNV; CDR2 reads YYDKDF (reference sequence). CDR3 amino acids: CATSRASGSKTDTQYF. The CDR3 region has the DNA TGTGCCACCAGCAGAGCTAGCGGGAGTAAGACAGATACGCAGTATTTT.

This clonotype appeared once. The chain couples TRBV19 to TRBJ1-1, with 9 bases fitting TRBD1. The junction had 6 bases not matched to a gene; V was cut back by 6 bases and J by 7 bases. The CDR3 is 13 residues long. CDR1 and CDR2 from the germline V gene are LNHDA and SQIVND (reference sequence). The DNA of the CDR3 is TGTGCCAGTAGCCTTGGGGACAGGGATGAAGCTTTCTTT. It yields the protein CASSLGDRDEAFF.

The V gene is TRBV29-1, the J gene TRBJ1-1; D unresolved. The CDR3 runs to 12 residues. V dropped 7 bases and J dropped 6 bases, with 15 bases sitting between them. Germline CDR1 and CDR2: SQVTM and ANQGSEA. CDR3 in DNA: TGCAGCGGTCGGGGAAGCGGGGCTGAAGCTTTCTTT. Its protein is CSGRGSGAEAFF.

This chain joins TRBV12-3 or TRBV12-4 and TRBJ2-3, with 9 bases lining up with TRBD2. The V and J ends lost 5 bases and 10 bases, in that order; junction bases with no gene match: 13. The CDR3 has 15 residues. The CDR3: CASSPLAGGPFSQYF. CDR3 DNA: TGTGCCAGCAGTCCTTTGGCGGGAGGGCCTTTTTCGCAGTATTTT.

CDR3 sequence (DNA): TGTGCCAGCAGCCTCGGGCCAGGGAACACTGAAGCTTTCTTT. Translation: CASSLGPGNTEAFF. The V call is TRBV4-2, the J call TRBJ1-1; unclear D gene. V lost 4 bases and J lost 1, with 10 bases in between. This CDR3 spans 14 amino acids. The germline V gene has CDR1 LGHNA and CDR2 YNFKEQ.

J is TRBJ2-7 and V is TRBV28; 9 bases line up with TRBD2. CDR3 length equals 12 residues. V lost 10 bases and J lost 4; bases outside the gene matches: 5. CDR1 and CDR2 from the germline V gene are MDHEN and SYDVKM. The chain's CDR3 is CATGREGYEQYF. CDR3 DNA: TGTGCCACCGGGCGGGAGGGGTACGAGCAGTACTTC.

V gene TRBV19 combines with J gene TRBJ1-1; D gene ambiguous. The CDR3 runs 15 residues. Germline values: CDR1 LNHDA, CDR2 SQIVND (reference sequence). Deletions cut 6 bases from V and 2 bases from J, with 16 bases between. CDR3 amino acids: CASSAYIMGNTEAFF. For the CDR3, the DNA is TGTGCCAGTAGCGCTTATATAATGGGCAACACTGAAGCTTTCTTT.

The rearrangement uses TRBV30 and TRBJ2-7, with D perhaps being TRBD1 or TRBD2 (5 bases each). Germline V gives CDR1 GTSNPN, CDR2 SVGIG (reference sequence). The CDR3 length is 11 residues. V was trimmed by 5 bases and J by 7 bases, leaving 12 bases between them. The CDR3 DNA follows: TGTGCCTGGGATTCGGGACGGGAGCAGTACTTC. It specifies CAWDSGREQYF.

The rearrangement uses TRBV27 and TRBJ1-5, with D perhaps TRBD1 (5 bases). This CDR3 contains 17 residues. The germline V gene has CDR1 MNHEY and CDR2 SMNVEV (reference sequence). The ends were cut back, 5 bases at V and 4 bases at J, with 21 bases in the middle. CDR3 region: CASSAWGGGPRNQPQHF. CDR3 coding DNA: TGTGCCAGCAGTGCCTGGGGGGGTGGGCCCCGGAATCAGCCCCAGCATTTT.

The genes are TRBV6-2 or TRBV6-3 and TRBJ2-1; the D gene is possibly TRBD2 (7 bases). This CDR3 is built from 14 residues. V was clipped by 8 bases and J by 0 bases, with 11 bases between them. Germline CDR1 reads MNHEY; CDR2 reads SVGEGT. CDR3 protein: CASVGGGSYNEQFF. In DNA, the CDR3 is TGTGCCAGCGTAGGGGGGGGCTCCTACAATGAGCAGTTCTTC.

CDR3 nucleotides: TGTGCCAGCAGCTTGGAGGGGTTAGCTAATGAAAAACTGTTTTTT. Its protein is CASSLEGLANEKLFF. V gene TRBV5-6 combines with J gene TRBJ1-4, with D maybe TRBD1 (5 bases). The V and J ends lost 0 bases and 3 bases respectively, with 9 bases between them. The germline V gene encodes CDR1 SGHDT and CDR2 YYEEEE. CDR3 length: 15 residues.

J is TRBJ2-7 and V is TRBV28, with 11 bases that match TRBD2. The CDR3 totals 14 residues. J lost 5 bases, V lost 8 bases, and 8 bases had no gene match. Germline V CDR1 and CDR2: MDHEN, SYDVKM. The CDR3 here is CASGLAGGQNEQYF. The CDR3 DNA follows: TGTGCCAGCGGATTAGCGGGAGGGCAGAACGAGCAGTACTTC.

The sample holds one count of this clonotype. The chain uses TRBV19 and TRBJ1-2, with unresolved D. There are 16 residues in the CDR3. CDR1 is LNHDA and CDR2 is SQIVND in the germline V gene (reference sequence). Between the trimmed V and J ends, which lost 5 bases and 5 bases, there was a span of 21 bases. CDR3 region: CASSPPTVTRAYGYTF. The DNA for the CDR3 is TGTGCCAGTAGTCCACCGACCGTCACTCGGGCATATGGCTACACCTTC.

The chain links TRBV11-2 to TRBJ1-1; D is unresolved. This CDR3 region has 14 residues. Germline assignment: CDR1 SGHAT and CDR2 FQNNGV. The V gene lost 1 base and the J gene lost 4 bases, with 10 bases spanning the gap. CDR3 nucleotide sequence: TGTGCCAGCAGCTTAGGTGTGGGTCGCACTGAAGCTTTCTTT. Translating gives CASSLGVGRTEAFF.

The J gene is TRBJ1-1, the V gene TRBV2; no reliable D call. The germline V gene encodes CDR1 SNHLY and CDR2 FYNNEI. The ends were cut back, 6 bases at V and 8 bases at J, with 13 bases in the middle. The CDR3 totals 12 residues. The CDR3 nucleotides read TGTGCCAGCAGGGATCTTGGTCGAGAAGCTTTCTTT. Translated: CASRDLGREAFF. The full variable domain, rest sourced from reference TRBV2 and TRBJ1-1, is EPEVTQTPSHQVTQMGQEVILRCVPISNHLYFYWYRQILGQKVEFLVSFYNNEISEKSEIFDDQFSVERPDGSNFTLKIRSTKLEDSAMYFCASRDLGREAFFGQGTRLTVV.

The CDR3, as DNA: TGTGCCAGCAGCCCCAAGACAGGGTTGAGGGATGAACAAGAGACCCAGTACTTC. Protein sequence: CASSPKTGLRDEQETQYF. The chain is built from TRBV13 and TRBJ2-5, with 7 bases identical to TRBD1. The CDR3 is made up of 18 amino acids. The trim removed 5 bases at V and 2 bases at J, leaving 17 bases unmatched. Germline CDR1 PRHDT, CDR2 FYEKMQ (reference sequence).

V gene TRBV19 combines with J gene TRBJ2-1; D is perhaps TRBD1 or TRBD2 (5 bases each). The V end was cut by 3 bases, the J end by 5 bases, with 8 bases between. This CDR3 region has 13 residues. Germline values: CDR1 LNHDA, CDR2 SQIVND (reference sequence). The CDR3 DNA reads TGTGCCAGTAGTATTCGAGGGGACAATGAGCAGTTCTTC. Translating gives CASSIRGDNEQFF.

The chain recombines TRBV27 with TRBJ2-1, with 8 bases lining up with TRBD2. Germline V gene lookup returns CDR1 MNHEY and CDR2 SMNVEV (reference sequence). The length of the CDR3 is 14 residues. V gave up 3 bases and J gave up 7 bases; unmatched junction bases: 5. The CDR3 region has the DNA TGTGCCAGCAGTTTCGATATAGCGGGGAATGAGCAGTTCTTC. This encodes CASSFDIAGNEQFF.

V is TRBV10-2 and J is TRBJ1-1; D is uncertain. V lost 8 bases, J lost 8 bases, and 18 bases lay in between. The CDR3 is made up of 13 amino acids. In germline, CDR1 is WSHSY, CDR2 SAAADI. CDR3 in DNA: TGCGCCAGCGTAGAGTCCCCGGCAGACGAAGCTTTCTTT. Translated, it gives CASVESPADEAFF.

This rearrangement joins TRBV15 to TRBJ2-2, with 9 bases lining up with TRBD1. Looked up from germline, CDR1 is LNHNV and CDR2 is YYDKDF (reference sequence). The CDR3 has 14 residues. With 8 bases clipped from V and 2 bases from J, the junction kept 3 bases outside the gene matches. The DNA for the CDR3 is TGTGCCACCCGGGACAGGGACAACACCGGGGAGCTGTTTTTT. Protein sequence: CATRDRDNTGELFF.